This paragraph reports one T cell receptor beta chain. Its target is not known. CDR1 is SGHVS and CDR2 is FQNEAQ in the germline V gene. Unmatched junction bases numbered 3, after V lost 7 bases and J lost 0 bases. The CDR3 contains 14 residues. The data derive from a study of response to subunit inactivated influenza vaccine. TCRdb independently ran MiXCR on the RT-PCR reads; one entry per CDR3 protein. The sample carries 700,000 to 900,000 distinct CDR3 sequences, 21% recorded once. Study conclusions and caveats: It was the authors' suggestion that each seasonal influenza vaccination recruits few new T cells.

Source: PBMCs from blood, taken about 5 days after vaccination. The chain recombines TRBV7-8 with TRBJ2-1; TRBD1 agrees at 7 bases. The receptor's source is a man aged 45-65 years who received an inactivated influenza vaccine. The CDR3 DNA sequence: TGTGCCAGCAACCGGGACAGCTCCTACAATGAGCAGTTCTTC. It yields the protein CASNRDSSYNEQFF.